Below are 28 T cell receptor beta chains sequenced from a single sample in a study of T cell repertoires in cytomegalovirus infection. Their antigens remain unidentified. In TCRdb, the reads were re-called with MiXCR into one record per CDR3 protein. This table holds roughly 990,000 distinct CDR3 sequences, around 32% found once. The specimen comprised cultured CD8+ T cells from PBMCs, sampled from culture after CMV antigen stimulation. Receptors were obtained from a human donor in good health (CMV status not recorded). Some clones in this sample may be carry-over from other donors' samples.

The rearrangement joins TRBV20-1 to TRBJ2-1; possibly TRBD1 for D (6 bases). This CDR3 spans 15 amino acids. Germline V gene sequence: CDR1 DFQATT, CDR2 SNEGSKA (reference sequence). V lost 5 bases and J lost 3, with 17 bases in between. CDR3 DNA: TGCAGTGCTTCCCCCCATGGGGGCTTCTACAATGAGCAGTTCTTC. Amino acids: CSASPHGGFYNEQFF.

This clonotype showed up many times. V and J are TRBV6-6 and TRBJ2-7; D gene uncertain. The CDR3 is 14 residues long. Deletions cut 0 bases from V and 0 bases from J, with 6 bases between. CDR1 is MNHNY, CDR2 SVGAGI, per germline (reference sequence). Here the CDR3 reads CASSYSIASYEQYV. The CDR3, as DNA: TGTGCCAGCAGTTACTCGATAGCCTCCTACGAGCAGTACGTC.

This chain links TRBV25-1 with TRBJ1-6; 7 bases map to TRBD1. This CDR3 contains 11 residues. Trimming cost V 7 bases and J 14 bases; bases outside gene matches: 5. Germline CDR1 is MGHDK and CDR2 is SYGVNS. The CDR3 coding sequence is TGTGCCAGCACTCAGGGGGGGACCCTCCACTTT. Encoded protein: CASTQGGTLHF.

This clonotype was detected many times. The chain recombines TRBV7-2 with TRBJ1-1, with D hard to call. Trimming cost V 4 bases and J 0 bases, with 6 bases left between them. The CDR3 is made up of 13 amino acids. The germline CDR1 and CDR2 sequences are SGHTA and FQGNSA. The CDR3, as DNA: TGTGCCAGCAGCTCATACATGAACACTGAAGCTTTCTTT. Its protein product is CASSSYMNTEAFF.

This clonotype was seen repeatedly, ten times or more. V and J are TRBV7-2 and TRBJ2-5, with D unclear. CDR1 and CDR2 (germline): SGHTA, FQGNSA. Trimming removed 6 bases at V and 5 bases at J, with 13 bases between. This CDR3 region has 13 residues. The CDR3 protein is CASSSDLFETQYF. DNA of the CDR3: TGTGCCAGCAGTTCGGACCTCTTCGAGACCCAGTACTTC.

This chain links TRBV11-2 with TRBJ1-2; 8 bases line up with TRBD1. The CDR3 spans 15 residues. The ends lost 5 bases at V and 4 bases at J; junction bases unmatched: 9. The germline gives CDR1 SGHAT, CDR2 FQNNGV. CDR3: CASSGRTGQPYGYTF. In DNA form, the CDR3 reads TGTGCCAGCAGCGGTCGGACAGGGCAACCCTATGGCTACACCTTC.

The chain has TRBV20-1 and TRBJ1-6, with a weak D call TRBD1 (5 bases). Between the trimmed V and J ends, which lost 1 base and 3 bases, there was a span of 10 bases. Germline V gene data show CDR1 as DFQATT and CDR2 as SNEGSKA (reference sequence). CDR3 length equals 15 residues. CDR3 protein: CSARVRRGYNSPLHF. Here the CDR3 DNA reads TGCAGTGCTAGAGTTAGGAGGGGCTATAATTCACCCCTCCACTTT.

V and J are TRBV27 and TRBJ2-5, with TRBD1 matching 8 bases. In germline, CDR1 is MNHEY, CDR2 SMNVEV (reference sequence). This CDR3 region has 14 residues. Trimming at V came to 5 bases and at J to 5 bases, leaving 7 bases not matched to a gene. The DNA for the CDR3 is TGTGCCAGCAGTGTCGGACAGGGTGGCGAGACCCAGTACTTC. Translation gives CASSVGQGGETQYF.

The sample holds many counts of this clonotype. The J gene is TRBJ1-5, the V gene TRBV6-5, with a tentative D call TRBD1 (5 bases). The CDR3 runs 14 residues. Germline V lookup: CDR1 MNHEY, CDR2 SVGAGI. V was pared by 0 bases and J by 7 bases, with 10 bases between. For the CDR3, the DNA is TGTGCCAGCAGTTACTCAGGGTCAGGGCAGCCCCAGCATTTT. This translates into CASSYSGSGQPQHF.

The table lists this clonotype with many counts. This chain connects TRBV7-2 to TRBJ1-1; D not certain. CDR3 length: 15 amino acids. Germline loops: CDR1 SGHTA, CDR2 FQGNSA. Trimming pared 5 bases from V and 0 bases from J, leaving 13 bases between. CDR3 in amino acids: CASSKQESLNTEAFF. The CDR3, as DNA: TGTGCCAGCAGCAAACAAGAATCTTTGAACACTGAAGCTTTCTTT. The full variable domain, rest sourced from reference TRBV7-2 and TRBJ1-1, is GAGVSQSPSNKVTEKGKDVELRCDPISGHTALYWYRQSLGQGLEFLIYFQGNSAPDKSGLPSDRFSAERTGGSVSTLTIQRTQQEDSAVYLCASSKQESLNTEAFFGQGTRLTVV.

The J gene is TRBJ2-6, the V gene TRBV15; D not resolved. Trimming took off 7 bases at V and 1 base at J, with 17 bases between the two ends. The CDR3 totals 17 residues. CDR1 and CDR2 (germline): LNHNV, YYDKDF (reference sequence). The CDR3 sequence: CATIPRLIGSGANVLTF. CDR3 coding DNA: TGTGCCACCATCCCAAGACTTATAGGTTCTGGGGCCAACGTCCTGACTTTC.

V gene TRBV28 combines with J gene TRBJ1-4, with D possibly being TRBD1 (6 bases). Trimming left V 2 bases short and J 6 bases short, with 13 bases between. There are 15 residues in the CDR3. The germline V gene has CDR1 MDHEN and CDR2 SYDVKM. The CDR3 loop reads CASSLRGAADEKLFF. The DNA for the CDR3 is TGTGCCAGCAGTTTAAGGGGGGCGGCGGATGAAAAACTGTTTTTT.

The table lists this clonotype with a few counts. The chain has TRBV6-5 and TRBJ2-2; TRBD1 matches at 7 bases. V was pared by 1 base and J by 7 bases, with 0 bases of the junction left unmatched. In germline, CDR1 is MNHEY, CDR2 SVGAGI. The CDR3 length is 13 residues. This CDR3 reads CASSYYRGGELFF. The CDR3 DNA reads TGTGCCAGCAGTTACTACAGGGGCGGGGAGCTGTTTTTT.

This chain joins TRBV19 and TRBJ1-3; tentatively, D is TRBD1 (5 bases). CDR3 size: 13 residues. V dropped 5 bases and J dropped 4 bases, with 9 bases sitting between them. Germline-derived CDR1 and CDR2 are LNHDA and SQIVND (reference sequence). DNA of the CDR3: TGTGCCAGTAGTCGGGGCCCGGGAAACACCATATATTTT. This translates into CASSRGPGNTIYF. Using reference TRBV19 and TRBJ1-3 for the parts outside the CDR3, the full variable domain is DGGITQSPKYLFRKEGQNVTLSCEQNLNHDAMYWYRQDPGQGLRLIYYSQIVNDFQKGDIAEGYSVSREKKESFPLTVTSAQKNPTAFYLCASSRGPGNTIYFGEGSWLTVV.

This chain links TRBV6-1 with TRBJ1-5, with 10 bases that match TRBD1. The CDR3 consists of 16 residues. After removal of 6 bases from V and 5 bases from J, the junction contained 10 bases not matched to a gene. CDR1 MNHNS and CDR2 SASEGT come from the germline V gene. CDR3 in amino acids: CASRKIGTGVDQPQHF. Here the CDR3 DNA reads TGTGCCAGCAGAAAGATTGGGACAGGGGTGGATCAGCCCCAGCATTTT.

CDR3 sequence reads: CASSPRDRGAYEQYF. In DNA form, the CDR3 reads TGTGCCAGCAGCCCCCGGGACAGGGGGGCCTACGAGCAGTACTTC. The V call is TRBV7-9, the J call TRBJ2-7; 11 nucleotides line up with TRBD1. The CDR3 totals 15 residues. The trim removed 5 bases at V and 2 bases at J, leaving 5 bases unmatched. Per the germline V gene, CDR1 is SEHNR and CDR2 is FQNEAQ (reference sequence).

In this sample, this clonotype turned up many times. The J gene is TRBJ2-1, the V gene TRBV7-6; D is uncertain. V was trimmed by 3 bases and J by 0 bases, leaving 12 bases between them. The CDR3 loop spans 16 amino acids. Germline V gene sequence: CDR1 SGHVS, CDR2 FNYEAQ. This CDR3 reads CASSFFDSSSYNEQFF. The CDR3 nucleotides read TGTGCCAGCAGCTTTTTCGACTCGAGCTCCTACAATGAGCAGTTCTTC. The full variable domain, in which reference TRBV7-6 and TRBJ2-1 provide the parts outside the CDR3, is GAGVSQSPRYKVTKRGQDVALRCDPISGHVSLYWYRQALGQGPEFLTYFNYEAQQDKSGLPNDRFSAERPEGSISTLTIQRTEQRDSAMYRCASSFFDSSSYNEQFFGPGTRLTVL.

The chain uses TRBV20-1 and TRBJ1-2, with D tentatively TRBD1 (5 bases). CDR1 is DFQATT and CDR2 is SNEGSKA in the germline V gene (reference sequence). The V gene lost 6 bases and the J gene lost 1 base, with 12 bases spanning the gap. This CDR3 spans 13 amino acids. CDR3 DNA sequence: TGCAGTGCCCGGGACCCCTATAACTATGGCTACACCTTC. This sequence encodes CSARDPYNYGYTF.

At least ten counts were recorded for this clonotype. The chain carries TRBV7-6 and TRBJ2-1; D gene uncertain. V dropped 1 base and J dropped 3 bases, with 13 bases sitting between them. This CDR3 contains 16 residues. The V gene's germline CDR1 is SGHVS and CDR2 FNYEAQ. CDR3 loop: CASSLGVKGNYNEQFF. DNA of the CDR3: TGTGCCAGCAGCTTAGGAGTTAAGGGTAACTACAATGAGCAGTTCTTC.

This chain uses TRBV29-1 with TRBJ1-3; 9 bases are a match to TRBD1. The CDR3 has 14 amino acids. The ends lost 5 bases at V and 0 bases at J; junction bases unmatched: 2. Germline V gene lookup returns CDR1 SQVTM and CDR2 ANQGSEA. CDR3 residues: CSVTGGHSGNTIYF. The DNA for the CDR3 is TGCAGCGTTACAGGGGGCCACTCTGGAAACACCATATATTTT. Drawing the rest from reference TRBV29-1 and TRBJ1-3, the complete variable domain is SAVISQKPSRDICQRGTSLTIQCQVDSQVTMMFWYRQQPGQSLTLIATANQGSEATYESGFVIDKFPISRPNLTFSTLTVSNMSPEDSSIYLCSVTGGHSGNTIYFGEGSWLTVV.

This clonotype was detected many times. The chain employs TRBV12-3 or TRBV12-4 and TRBJ1-1; no firm D call. V was cut by 3 bases and J by 7 bases, with 9 bases left in between. The CDR3 spans 12 residues. CDR3: CASSLGSNEAFF. Here the CDR3 DNA reads TGTGCCAGCAGTTTGGGGAGCAATGAAGCTTTCTTT.

On this clonotype: It may be a read error: a sequence one base away is much more abundant. The CDR3 spells CASSFKSGPGGLETAQETRYF. The CDR3 coding sequence is TGTGCCAGCAGCTTTAAAAGTGGGCCGGGTGGTCTAGAGACAGCCCAAGAGACCCGGTACTTC. The chain is built from TRBV7-2 and TRBJ2-5, with D possibly matching TRBD1 (5 bases). The CDR3 contains 21 residues. CDR1 is SGHTA and CDR2 is FQGNSA in the germline V gene.

The V call is TRBV6-1, the J call TRBJ2-3, with 8 nucleotides matching TRBD1. V lost 7 bases to trimming and J lost 0 bases; unmatched junction nucleotides: 3. From germline, CDR1 is MNHNS and CDR2 SASEGT. The CDR3 extends over 14 amino acids. This chain's CDR3 is CASTDRASTDTQYF. The CDR3 region has the DNA TGTGCCAGCACGGACAGGGCTAGCACAGATACGCAGTATTTT.

V gene TRBV6-1 combines with J gene TRBJ2-2; the match to TRBD2 covers 9 bases. The germline V gene encodes CDR1 MNHNS and CDR2 SASEGT. The CDR3 runs to 19 residues. V shed 1 base, J shed 3 bases, and the junction held 12 bases outside the gene matches. The CDR3 nucleotides read TGTGCCAGCAGTGAAGGGGTGTACAGCGGGGGGTCAGACACCGGGGAGCTGTTTTTT. Protein product: CASSEGVYSGGSDTGELFF.

This clonotype appeared many times. The chain is built from TRBV7-2 and TRBJ2-7; D unresolved. This CDR3 spans 13 amino acids. Germline V gene data show CDR1 as SGHTA and CDR2 as FQGNSA. The V end lost 3 bases, the J end lost 3 bases, and 9 bases lay between the germline ends. The CDR3 reads CASSFFIGYEQYV. CDR3 coding DNA: TGTGCCAGCAGCTTCTTTATCGGCTACGAGCAGTACGTC.

Worth noting for this clonotype: One base away lies a much larger clone, so this may be a sequencing read error. J is TRBJ1-1 and V is TRBV6-6; the match to TRBD1 covers 7 bases. This CDR3 region has 15 residues. CDR1 and CDR2 (germline): MNHNY, SVGAGI (reference sequence). The V segment lost 0 bases and the J segment 4 bases; nucleotides outside the gene matches: 5. As DNA, the CDR3 is TGTGCCAGCAGTTACTCTTCAGGGGGTACCACTGAAGCTTTCTTT. Translation: CASSYSSGGTTEAFF.

This clonotype was detected only a few times. This chain links TRBV10-3 with TRBJ2-7; TRBD1 agrees at 7 bases. The CDR3 consists of 13 residues. Germline loops: CDR1 ENHRY, CDR2 SYGVKD. V was clipped by 0 bases and J by 4 bases; unmatched bases: 0. CDR3 loop: CAISESDRYEQYV. CDR3 in DNA: TGTGCCATCAGTGAGTCGGACAGGTACGAGCAGTACGTC.

In regard to this clonotype: A much larger clone sits a single nucleotide away, making a read error possible. J is TRBJ2-5 and V is TRBV7-8, with 10 bases that match TRBD1. The CDR3 has 15 amino acids. Germline CDR1 SGHVS, CDR2 FQNEAQ. CDR3 sequence: CVSSPDRGKEETQYF. For the CDR3, the DNA is TGTGTCAGCAGCCCGGACAGGGGGAAAGAAGAGACCCAGTACTTC.